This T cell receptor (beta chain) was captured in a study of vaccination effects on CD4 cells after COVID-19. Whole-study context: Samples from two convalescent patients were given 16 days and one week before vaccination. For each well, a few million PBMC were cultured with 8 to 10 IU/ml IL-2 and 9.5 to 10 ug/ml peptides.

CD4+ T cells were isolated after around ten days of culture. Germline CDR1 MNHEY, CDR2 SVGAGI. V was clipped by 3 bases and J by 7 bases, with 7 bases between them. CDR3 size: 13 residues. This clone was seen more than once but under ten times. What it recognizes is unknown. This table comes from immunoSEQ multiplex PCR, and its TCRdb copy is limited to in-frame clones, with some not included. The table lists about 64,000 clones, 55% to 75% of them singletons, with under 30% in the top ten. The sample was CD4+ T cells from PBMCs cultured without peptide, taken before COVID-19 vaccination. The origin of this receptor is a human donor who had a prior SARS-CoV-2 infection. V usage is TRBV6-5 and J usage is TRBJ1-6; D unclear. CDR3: CASSYESNSPLHF. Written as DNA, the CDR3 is TGTGCCAGCAGTTATGAGTCGAATTCACCCCTCCACTTT.